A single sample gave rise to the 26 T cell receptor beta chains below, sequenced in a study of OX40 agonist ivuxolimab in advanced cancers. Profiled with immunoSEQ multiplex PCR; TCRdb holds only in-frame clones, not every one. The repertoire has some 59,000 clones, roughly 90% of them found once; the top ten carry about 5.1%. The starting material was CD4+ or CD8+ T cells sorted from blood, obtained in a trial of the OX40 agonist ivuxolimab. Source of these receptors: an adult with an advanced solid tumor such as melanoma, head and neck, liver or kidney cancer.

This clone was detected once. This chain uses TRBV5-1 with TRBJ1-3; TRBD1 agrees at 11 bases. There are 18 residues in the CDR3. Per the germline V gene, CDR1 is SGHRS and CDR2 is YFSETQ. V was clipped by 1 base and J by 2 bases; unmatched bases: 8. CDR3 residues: CASSLRGQGANTGNTIYF. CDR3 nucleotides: TGCGCCAGCAGCTTGAGAGGACAGGGGGCCAACACTGGAAACACCATATATTTT.

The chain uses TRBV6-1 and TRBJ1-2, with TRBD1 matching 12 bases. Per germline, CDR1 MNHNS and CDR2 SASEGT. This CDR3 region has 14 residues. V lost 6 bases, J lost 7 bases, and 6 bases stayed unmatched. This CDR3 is CASSPGQGAGGYTF. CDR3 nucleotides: TGTGCCAGCAGCCCGGGACAGGGGGCCGGTGGCTACACCTTC.

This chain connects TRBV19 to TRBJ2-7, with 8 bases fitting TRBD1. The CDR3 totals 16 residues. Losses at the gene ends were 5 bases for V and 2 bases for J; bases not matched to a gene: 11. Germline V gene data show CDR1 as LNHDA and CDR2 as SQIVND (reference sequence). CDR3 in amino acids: CASSRLRTGKTYEQYF. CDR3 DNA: TGTGCCAGTAGTCGCCTCAGGACAGGGAAAACCTACGAGCAGTACTTC.

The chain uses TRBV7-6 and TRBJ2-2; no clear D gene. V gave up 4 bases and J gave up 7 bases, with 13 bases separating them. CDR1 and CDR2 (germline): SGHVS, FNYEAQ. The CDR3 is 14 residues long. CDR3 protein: CASSSQYTHGELFF. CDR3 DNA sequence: TGTGCCAGCAGCTCTCAGTACACCCACGGGGAGCTGTTTTTT.

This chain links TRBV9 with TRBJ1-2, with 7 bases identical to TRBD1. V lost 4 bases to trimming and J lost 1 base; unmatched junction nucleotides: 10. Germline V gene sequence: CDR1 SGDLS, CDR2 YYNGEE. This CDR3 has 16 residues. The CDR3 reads CASSPGTVLLNYGYTF. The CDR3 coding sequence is TGTGCCAGCAGCCCGGGGACAGTCCTACTTAACTATGGCTACACCTTC.

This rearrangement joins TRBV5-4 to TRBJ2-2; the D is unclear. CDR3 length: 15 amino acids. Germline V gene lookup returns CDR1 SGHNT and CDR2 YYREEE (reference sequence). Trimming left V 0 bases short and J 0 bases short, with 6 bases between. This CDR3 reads CASSLANPNTGELFF. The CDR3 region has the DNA TGTGCCAGCAGCTTGGCTAATCCGAACACCGGGGAGCTGTTTTTT.

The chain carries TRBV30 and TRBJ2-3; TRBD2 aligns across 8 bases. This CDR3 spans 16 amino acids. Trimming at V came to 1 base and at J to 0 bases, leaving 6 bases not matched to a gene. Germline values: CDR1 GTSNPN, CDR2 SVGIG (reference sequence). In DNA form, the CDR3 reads TGTGCCTGGAGTGGACTAGCGATTGGTAGCACAGATACGCAGTATTTT. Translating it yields CAWSGLAIGSTDTQYF.

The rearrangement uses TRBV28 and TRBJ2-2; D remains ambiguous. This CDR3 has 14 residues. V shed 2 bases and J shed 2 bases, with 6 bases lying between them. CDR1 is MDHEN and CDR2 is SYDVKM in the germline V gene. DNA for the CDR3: TGTGCCAGCAGTTTAGTGGGAAACACCGGGGAGCTGTTTTTT. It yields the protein CASSLVGNTGELFF.

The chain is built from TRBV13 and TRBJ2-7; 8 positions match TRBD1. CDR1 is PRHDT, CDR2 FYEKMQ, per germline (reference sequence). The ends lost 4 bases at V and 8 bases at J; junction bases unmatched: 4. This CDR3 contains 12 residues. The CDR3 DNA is TGTGCCAGCAGCTGGACAGGGTCCAAGCAGTACTTC. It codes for CASSWTGSKQYF.

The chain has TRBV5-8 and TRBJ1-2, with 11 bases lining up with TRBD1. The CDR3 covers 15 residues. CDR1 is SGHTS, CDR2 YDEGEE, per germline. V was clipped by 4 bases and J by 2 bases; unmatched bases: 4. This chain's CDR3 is CASSADRGRNYGYTF. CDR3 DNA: TGTGCCAGCAGCGCGGACAGGGGGCGAAACTATGGCTACACCTTC.

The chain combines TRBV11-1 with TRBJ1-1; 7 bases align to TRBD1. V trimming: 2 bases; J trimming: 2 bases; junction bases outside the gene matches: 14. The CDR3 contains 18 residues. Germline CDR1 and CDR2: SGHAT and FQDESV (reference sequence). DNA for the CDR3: TGTGCCAGCAGCTTAAGGCAGGGAACAGGGGCACAAAACACTGAAGCTTTCTTT. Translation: CASSLRQGTGAQNTEAFF.

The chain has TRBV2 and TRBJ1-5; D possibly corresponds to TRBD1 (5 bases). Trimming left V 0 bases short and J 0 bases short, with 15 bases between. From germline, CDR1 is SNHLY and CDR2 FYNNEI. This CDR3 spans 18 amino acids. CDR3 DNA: TGTGCCAGCAGTGAAGCGGCGCAGGGCCTATATAGCAATCAGCCCCAGCATTTT. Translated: CASSEAAQGLYSNQPQHF. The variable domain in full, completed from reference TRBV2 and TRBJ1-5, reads EPEVTQTPSHQVTQMGQEVILRCVPISNHLYFYWYRQILGQKVEFLVSFYNNEISEKSEIFDDQFSVERPDGSNFTLKIRSTKLEDSAMYFCASSEAAQGLYSNQPQHFGDGTRLSIL.

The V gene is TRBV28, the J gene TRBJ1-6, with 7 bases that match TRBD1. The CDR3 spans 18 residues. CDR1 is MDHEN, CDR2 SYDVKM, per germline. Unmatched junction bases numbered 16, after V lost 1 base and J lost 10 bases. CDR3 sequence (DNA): TGTGCCAGCAGTTTATCGGGGGACAGCACCAGGGGTGGCTCACCCCTCCACTTT. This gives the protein CASSLSGDSTRGGSPLHF.

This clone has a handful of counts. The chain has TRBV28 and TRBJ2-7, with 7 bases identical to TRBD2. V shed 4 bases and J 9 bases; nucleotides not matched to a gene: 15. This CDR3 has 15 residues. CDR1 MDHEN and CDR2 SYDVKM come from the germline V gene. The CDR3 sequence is CASSSSGRTLRAQYF. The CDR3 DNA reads TGTGCCAGCAGTTCTAGCGGCCGCACGCTTCGCGCGCAGTACTTC.

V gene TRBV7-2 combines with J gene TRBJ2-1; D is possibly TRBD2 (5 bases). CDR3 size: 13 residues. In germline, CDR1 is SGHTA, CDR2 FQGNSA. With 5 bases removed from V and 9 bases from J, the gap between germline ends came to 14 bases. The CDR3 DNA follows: TGTGCCAGCAGCGCTACTAGGAATGGTGAGCAGTTCTTC. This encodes CASSATRNGEQFF.

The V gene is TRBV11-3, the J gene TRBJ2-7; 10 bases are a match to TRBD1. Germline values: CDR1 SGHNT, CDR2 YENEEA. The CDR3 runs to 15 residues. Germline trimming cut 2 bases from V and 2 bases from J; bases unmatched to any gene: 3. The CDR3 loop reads CASSLRDRGTYEQYF. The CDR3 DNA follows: TGTGCCAGCAGCTTAAGGGACAGGGGAACCTACGAGCAGTACTTC.

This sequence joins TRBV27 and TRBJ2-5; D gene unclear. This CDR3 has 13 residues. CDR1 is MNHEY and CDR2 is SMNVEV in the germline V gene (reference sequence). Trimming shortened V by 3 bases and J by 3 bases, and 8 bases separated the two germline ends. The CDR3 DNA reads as TGTGCCAGCAGTTTTAGGTGGGAAGAGACCCAGTACTTC. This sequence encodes CASSFRWEETQYF.

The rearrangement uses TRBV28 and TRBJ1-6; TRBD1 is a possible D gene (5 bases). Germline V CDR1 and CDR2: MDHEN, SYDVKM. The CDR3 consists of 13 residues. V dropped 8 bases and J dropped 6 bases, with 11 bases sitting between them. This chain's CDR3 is CASLGGGNSPLHF. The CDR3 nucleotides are TGTGCCAGCTTGGGGGGAGGTAATTCACCCCTCCACTTT.

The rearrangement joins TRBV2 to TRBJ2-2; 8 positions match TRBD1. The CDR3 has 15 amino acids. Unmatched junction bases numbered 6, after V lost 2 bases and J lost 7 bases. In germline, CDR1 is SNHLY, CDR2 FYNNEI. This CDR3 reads CASSESAGGFGELFF. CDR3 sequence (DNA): TGTGCCAGCAGTGAAAGTGCAGGGGGCTTCGGGGAGCTGTTTTTT.

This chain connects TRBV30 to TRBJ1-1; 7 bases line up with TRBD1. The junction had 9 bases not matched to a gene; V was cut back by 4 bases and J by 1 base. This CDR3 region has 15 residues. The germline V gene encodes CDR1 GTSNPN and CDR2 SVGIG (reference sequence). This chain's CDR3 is CAWIPGQERNTEAFF. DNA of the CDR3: TGTGCCTGGATCCCAGGACAGGAGAGGAACACTGAAGCTTTCTTT.

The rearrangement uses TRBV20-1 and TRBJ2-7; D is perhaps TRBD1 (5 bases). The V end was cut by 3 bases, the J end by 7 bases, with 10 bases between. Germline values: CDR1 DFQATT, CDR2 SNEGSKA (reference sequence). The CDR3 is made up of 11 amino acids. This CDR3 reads CSARDTREQYF. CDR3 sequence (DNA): TGCAGTGCTAGGGACACTCGAGAGCAGTACTTC.

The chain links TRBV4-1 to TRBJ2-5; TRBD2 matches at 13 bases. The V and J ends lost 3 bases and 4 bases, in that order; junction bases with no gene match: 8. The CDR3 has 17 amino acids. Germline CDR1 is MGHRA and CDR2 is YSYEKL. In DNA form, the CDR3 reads TGCGCCAGCAGCCAGGTTCGGACTAGCGGGAGTCTAGAGACCCAGTACTTC. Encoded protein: CASSQVRTSGSLETQYF.

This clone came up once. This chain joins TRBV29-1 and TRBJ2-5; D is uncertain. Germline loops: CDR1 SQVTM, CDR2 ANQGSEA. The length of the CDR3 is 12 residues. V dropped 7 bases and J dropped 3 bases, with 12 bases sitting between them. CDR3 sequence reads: CSDLDGEETQYF. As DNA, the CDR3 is TGCAGCGACCTGGACGGAGAAGAGACCCAGTACTTC.

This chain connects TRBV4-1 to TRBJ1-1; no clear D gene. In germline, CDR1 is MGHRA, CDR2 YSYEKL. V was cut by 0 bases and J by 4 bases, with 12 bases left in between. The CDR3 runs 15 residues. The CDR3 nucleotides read TGCGCCAGCAGCCAAGAAGGGCTAAGAACCACTGAAGCTTTCTTT. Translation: CASSQEGLRTTEAFF.

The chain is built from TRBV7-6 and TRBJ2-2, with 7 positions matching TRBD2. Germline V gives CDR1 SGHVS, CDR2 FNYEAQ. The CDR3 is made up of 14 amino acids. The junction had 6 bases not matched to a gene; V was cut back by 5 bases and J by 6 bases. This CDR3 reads CASSTVAGPGELFF. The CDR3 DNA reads TGTGCCAGCAGCACTGTAGCGGGCCCCGGGGAGCTGTTTTTT.

CDR3 in DNA: TGTGCCAGCAGCTTGGGGCAGCAGAACACTGAAGCTTTCTTT. It specifies CASSLGQQNTEAFF. The chain joins TRBV5-4 to TRBJ1-1; D call uncertain. Per germline, CDR1 SGHNT and CDR2 YYREEE (reference sequence). V was shortened by 0 bases and J by 1 base, with 7 bases between the two germline ends. The CDR3 runs 14 residues.